What follows are 8 T cell receptor beta chains derived from one specimen sequenced in a study of a mutant IDH1 vaccine in newly diagnosed glioma. The time point denotes: week 35, safety follow-up. The content of each vaccine dose was 300 ug of mutant IDH1 20-mer peptide, and topical imiquimod accompanied it. Profiling relied on immunoSEQ multiplex PCR, and the TCRdb table lists in-frame clones only, not all of them. The data show 30,000 or so clones, 60% to 80% seen once. What these receptors recognize is not known. The sample was PBMCs, taken from a glioma patient whose treatment included an IDH1 peptide vaccine. The receptors shown here come from a woman younger than 45 with glioma. Some clones in this sample may be carry-over from other donors' samples.

This chain links TRBV28 with TRBJ1-5; 8 bases are shared with TRBD1. Germline V gene data show CDR1 as MDHEN and CDR2 as SYDVKM. After removal of 8 bases from V and 0 bases from J, the junction contained 6 bases not matched to a gene. The CDR3 is 15 amino acids. The CDR3, as DNA: TGTGCCAGCCTAACAGGGGGTAGTAGCAATCAGCCCCAGCATTTT. It codes for CASLTGGSSNQPQHF.

The J gene is TRBJ2-5, the V gene TRBV5-1; D uncertain. Trimming stripped 6 bases from V and 4 bases from J, with 16 bases between. The CDR3 runs 14 residues. Germline loops: CDR1 SGHRS, CDR2 YFSETQ. Written as DNA, the CDR3 is TGCGCCAGCACCCCCGAAGGGAATCGAGAGACCCAGTACTTC. Residues: CASTPEGNRETQYF.

The table lists this clone with a count of one. This sequence joins TRBV10-3 and TRBJ1-2; no firm D call. In germline, CDR1 is ENHRY, CDR2 SYGVKD. The CDR3 consists of 14 residues. The ends were cut back, 5 bases at V and 7 bases at J, with 17 bases in the middle. CDR3 bases: TGTGCCATCAGTACGACCTCGAGCTCGGGTGGCTACACCTTC. This gives the protein CAISTTSSSGGYTF.

The rearrangement uses TRBV6-5 and TRBJ2-2; D not resolved. Trimming took 4 bases from V and 5 from J, leaving 8 bases between them. Germline CDR1 MNHEY, CDR2 SVGAGI. This CDR3 contains 13 residues. The CDR3 spells CASSWSVTGELFF. In DNA form, the CDR3 reads TGTGCCAGCAGTTGGAGCGTAACCGGGGAGCTGTTTTTT.

The chain employs TRBV6-5 and TRBJ2-7, with TRBD2 matching over 8 bases. This CDR3 is built from 16 residues. Trimming took 1 base from V and 1 from J; bases not matched to a gene: 6. Germline values: CDR1 MNHEY, CDR2 SVGAGI. DNA of the CDR3: TGTGCCAGCAGTTACTACCGCCAGCGGGGGTCCTACGAGCAGTACTTC. Its protein is CASSYYRQRGSYEQYF.

This clone has a handful of counts. This chain links TRBV9 with TRBJ1-1; no reliable D call. The CDR3 has 14 residues. Germline CDR1 is SGDLS and CDR2 is YYNGEE. V was shortened by 3 bases and J by 4 bases, with 13 bases between the two germline ends. CDR3 region: CASSGAAFGTEAFF. CDR3 DNA sequence: TGTGCCAGCAGCGGGGCCGCTTTCGGCACTGAAGCTTTCTTT.

The chain carries TRBV23-1 and TRBJ1-3; D gene ambiguous. TRBV23-1 carries the ORF label, with uncertain function. Trimming took 0 bases from V and 4 from J, leaving 25 bases between them. This CDR3 is 20 amino acids long. The CDR3 bases are TGCGCCAGCAGTCAATCATTTCGGGTAAGGGAGCGGGAGAAGGGAAACACCATATATTTT. Translated, it gives CASSQSFRVREREKGNTIYF.

The rearrangement joins TRBV30 to TRBJ1-2; no clear D gene. Germline V gene data show CDR1 as GTSNPN and CDR2 as SVGIG (reference sequence). V lost 0 bases to trimming and J lost 6 bases, with 11 bases between them. The CDR3 totals 13 residues. In DNA form, the CDR3 reads TGTGCCTGGAGTGTAGGTGGGCGCAATGGCTACACCTTC. Amino acid sequence: CAWSVGGRNGYTF.